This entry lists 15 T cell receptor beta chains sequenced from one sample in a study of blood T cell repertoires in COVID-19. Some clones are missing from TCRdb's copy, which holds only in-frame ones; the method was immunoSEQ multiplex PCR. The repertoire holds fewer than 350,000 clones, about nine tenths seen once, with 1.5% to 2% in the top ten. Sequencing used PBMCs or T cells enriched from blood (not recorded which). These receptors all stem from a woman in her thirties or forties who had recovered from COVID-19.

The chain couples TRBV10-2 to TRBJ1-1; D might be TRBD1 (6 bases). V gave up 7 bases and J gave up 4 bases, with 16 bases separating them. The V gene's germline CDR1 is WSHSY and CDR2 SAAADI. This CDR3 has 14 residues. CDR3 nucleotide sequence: TGCGCCAGCACGTCATATAGGGGGGGCACTGAAGCTTTCTTT. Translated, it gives CASTSYRGGTEAFF.

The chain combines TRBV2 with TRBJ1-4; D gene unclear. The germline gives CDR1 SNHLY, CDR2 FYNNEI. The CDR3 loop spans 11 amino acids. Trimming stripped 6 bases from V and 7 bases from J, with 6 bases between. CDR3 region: CASREGEKLFF. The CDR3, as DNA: TGTGCCAGCAGGGAGGGTGAAAAACTGTTTTTT.

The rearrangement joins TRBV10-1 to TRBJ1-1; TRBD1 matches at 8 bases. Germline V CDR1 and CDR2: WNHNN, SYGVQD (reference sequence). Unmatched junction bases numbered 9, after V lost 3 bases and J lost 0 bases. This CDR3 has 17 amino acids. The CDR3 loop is CASSDHRGFPLNTEAFF. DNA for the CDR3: TGCGCCAGCAGTGACCACAGGGGGTTCCCCCTGAACACTGAAGCTTTCTTT.

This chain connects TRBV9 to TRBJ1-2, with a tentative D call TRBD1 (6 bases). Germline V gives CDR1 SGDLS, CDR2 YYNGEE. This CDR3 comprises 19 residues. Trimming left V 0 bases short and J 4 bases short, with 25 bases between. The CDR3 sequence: CASSVVPGTGGSTLYGYTF. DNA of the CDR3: TGTGCCAGCAGCGTAGTCCCAGGTACGGGGGGCTCCACACTCTATGGCTACACCTTC.

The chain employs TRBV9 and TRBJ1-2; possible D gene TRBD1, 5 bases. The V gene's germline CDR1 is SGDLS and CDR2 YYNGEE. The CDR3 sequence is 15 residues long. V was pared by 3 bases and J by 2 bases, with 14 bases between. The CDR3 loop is CASSAQGGQNYGYTF. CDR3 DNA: TGTGCCAGCAGCGCTCAGGGAGGTCAAAACTATGGCTACACCTTC.

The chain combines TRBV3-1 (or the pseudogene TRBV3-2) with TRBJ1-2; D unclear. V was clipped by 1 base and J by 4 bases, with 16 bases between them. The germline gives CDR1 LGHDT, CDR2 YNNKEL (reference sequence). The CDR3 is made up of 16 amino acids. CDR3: CASSQVTERHIYGYTF. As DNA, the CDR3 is TGTGCCAGCAGCCAAGTCACAGAGAGACATATCTATGGCTACACCTTC.

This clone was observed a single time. This CDR3 is CASKQEQNTEAFF. The CDR3 nucleotides read TGTGCCAGCAAACAGGAGCAGAACACTGAAGCTTTCTTT. The gene calls are TRBV25-1 and TRBJ1-1; tentative D call: TRBD1 (5 bases). The CDR3 runs to 13 residues. V gave up 7 bases and J gave up 1 base, with 10 bases separating them. In germline, CDR1 is MGHDK, CDR2 SYGVNS.

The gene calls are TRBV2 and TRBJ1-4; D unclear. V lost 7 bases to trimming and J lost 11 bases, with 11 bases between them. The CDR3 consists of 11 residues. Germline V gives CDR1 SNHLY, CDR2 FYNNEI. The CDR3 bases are TGTGCCAGCACCACCGGGAGGAAACTGTTTTTT. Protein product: CASTTGRKLFF.

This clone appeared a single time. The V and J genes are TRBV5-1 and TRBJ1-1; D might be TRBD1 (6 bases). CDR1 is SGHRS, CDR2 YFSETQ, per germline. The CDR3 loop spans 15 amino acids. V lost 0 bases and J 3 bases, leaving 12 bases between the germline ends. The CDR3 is CASSLGDRSDTEAFF. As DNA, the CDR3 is TGCGCCAGCAGCTTGGGTGACAGGTCGGACACTGAAGCTTTCTTT.

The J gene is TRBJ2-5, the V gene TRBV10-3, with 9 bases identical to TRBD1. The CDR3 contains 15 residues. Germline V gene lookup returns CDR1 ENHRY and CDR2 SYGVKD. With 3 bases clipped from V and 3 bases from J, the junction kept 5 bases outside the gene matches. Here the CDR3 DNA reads TGTGCCATCAGTGACCCGGACAGGGGTGAAGAGACCCAGTACTTC. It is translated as CAISDPDRGEETQYF.

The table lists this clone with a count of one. The CDR3 spells CASSVGDRGETQYF. The CDR3 DNA is TGTGCCAGCAGCGTAGGGGATAGGGGAGAGACCCAGTACTTC. The chain has TRBV9 and TRBJ2-5; perhaps TRBD1 as D (5 bases). The V and J ends lost 0 bases and 4 bases respectively, with 10 bases between them. The germline gives CDR1 SGDLS, CDR2 YYNGEE. CDR3 length: 14 amino acids.

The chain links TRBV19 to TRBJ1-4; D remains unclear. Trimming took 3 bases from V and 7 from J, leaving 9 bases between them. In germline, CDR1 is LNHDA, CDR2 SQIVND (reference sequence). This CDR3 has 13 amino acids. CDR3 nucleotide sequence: TGTGCCAGTAGTATGTCGAGGGCTGAAAAACTGTTTTTT. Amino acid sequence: CASSMSRAEKLFF.

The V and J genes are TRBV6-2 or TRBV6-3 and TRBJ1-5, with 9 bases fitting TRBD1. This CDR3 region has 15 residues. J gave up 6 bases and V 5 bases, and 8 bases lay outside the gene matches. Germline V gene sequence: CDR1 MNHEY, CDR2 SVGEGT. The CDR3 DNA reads TGTGCCAGCAGTCCGAGGGGACAGGGTGGTCAGCCCCAGCATTTT. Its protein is CASSPRGQGGQPQHF.

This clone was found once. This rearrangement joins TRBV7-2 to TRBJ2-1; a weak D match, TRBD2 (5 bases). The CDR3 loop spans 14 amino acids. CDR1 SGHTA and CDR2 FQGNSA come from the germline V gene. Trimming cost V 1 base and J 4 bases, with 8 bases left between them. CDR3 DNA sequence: TGTGCCAGCAGCTTAGTCCCGGGGTACAATGAGCAGTTCTTC. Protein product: CASSLVPGYNEQFF.

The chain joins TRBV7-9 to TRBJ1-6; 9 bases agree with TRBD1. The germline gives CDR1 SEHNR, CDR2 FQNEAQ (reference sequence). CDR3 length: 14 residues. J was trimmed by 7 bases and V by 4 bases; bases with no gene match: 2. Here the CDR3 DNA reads TGTGCCAGCAGCTCCGGACAGGGGAATTCACCCCTCCACTTT. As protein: CASSSGQGNSPLHF.